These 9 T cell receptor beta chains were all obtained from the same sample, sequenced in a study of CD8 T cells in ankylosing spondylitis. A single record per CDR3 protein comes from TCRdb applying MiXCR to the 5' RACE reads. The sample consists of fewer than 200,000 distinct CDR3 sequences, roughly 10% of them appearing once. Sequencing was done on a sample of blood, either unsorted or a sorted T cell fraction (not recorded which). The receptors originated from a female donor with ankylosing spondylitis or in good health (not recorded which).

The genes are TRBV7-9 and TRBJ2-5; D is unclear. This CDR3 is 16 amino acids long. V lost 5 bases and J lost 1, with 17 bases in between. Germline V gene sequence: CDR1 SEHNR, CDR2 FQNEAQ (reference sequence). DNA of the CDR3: TGTGCCAGCAGCCCTAAAGCTCCAGCCCCCCAAGAGACCCAGTACTTC. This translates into CASSPKAPAPQETQYF.

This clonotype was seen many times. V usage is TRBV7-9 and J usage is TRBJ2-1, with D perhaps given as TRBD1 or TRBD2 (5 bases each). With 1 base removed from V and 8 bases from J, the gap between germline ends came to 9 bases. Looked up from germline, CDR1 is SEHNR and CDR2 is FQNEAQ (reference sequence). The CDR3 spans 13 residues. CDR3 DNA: TGTGCCAGCAGCTTAGACGGGGCCGATGAGCAGTTCTTC. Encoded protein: CASSLDGADEQFF.

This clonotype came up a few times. The CDR3 coding sequence is TGTGCCAGCAGCTCTGCGAAGCGGGAGGGCACCTACAATGAGCAGTTCTTC. Protein: CASSSAKREGTYNEQFF. This chain uses TRBV7-9 with TRBJ2-1; TRBD2 aligns across 10 bases. The CDR3 sequence is 17 residues long. With V trimmed by 4 bases and J by 2 bases, 8 bases remained unmatched. CDR1 SEHNR and CDR2 FQNEAQ come from the germline V gene (reference sequence).

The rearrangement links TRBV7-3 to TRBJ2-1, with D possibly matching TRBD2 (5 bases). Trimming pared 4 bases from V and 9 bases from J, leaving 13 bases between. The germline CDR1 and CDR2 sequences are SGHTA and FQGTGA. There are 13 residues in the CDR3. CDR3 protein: CASSWAVGVEQFF. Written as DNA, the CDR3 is TGTGCCAGCAGCTGGGCCGTCGGGGTTGAGCAGTTCTTC.

The CDR3: CASTPSRLTSGSCADTQYF. Written as DNA, the CDR3 is TGTGCCAGCACCCCGTCTCGTTTGACTAGCGGGAGCTGCGCAGATACGCAGTATTTT. This chain uses TRBV6-1 with TRBJ2-3, with 12 bases fitting TRBD2. The V gene end was trimmed by 7 bases and the J gene end by 4 bases; junction bases not matched to a gene: 18. Germline loops: CDR1 MNHNS, CDR2 SASEGT. The CDR3 has 19 amino acids.

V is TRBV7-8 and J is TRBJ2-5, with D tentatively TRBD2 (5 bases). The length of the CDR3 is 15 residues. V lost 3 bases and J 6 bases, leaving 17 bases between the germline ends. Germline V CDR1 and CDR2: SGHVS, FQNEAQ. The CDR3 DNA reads TGTGCCAGCAGCTTTTCCCGAGGCCCGGGGAAGACCCAGTACTTC. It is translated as CASSFSRGPGKTQYF.

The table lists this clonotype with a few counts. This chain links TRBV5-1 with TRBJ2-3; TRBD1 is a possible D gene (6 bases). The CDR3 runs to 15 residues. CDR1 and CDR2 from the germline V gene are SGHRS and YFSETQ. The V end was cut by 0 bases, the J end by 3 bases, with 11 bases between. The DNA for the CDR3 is TGCGCCAGCAGCTTGGATGGCCAGGGGACAGATACGCAGTATTTT. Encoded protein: CASSLDGQGTDTQYF.

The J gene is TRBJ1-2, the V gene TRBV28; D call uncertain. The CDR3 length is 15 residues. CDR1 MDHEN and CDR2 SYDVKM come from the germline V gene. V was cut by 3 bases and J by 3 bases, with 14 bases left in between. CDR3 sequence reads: CASSFLGRTYYGYTF. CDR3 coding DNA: TGTGCCAGCAGTTTCTTGGGTCGGACCTACTATGGCTACACCTTC.

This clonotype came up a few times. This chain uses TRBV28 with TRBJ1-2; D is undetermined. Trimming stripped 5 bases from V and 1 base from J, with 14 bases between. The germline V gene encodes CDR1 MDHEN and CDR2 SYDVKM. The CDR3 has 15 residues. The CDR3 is CASSGRYDINYGYTF. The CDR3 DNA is TGTGCCAGCAGTGGCAGGTACGATATTAACTATGGCTACACCTTC.